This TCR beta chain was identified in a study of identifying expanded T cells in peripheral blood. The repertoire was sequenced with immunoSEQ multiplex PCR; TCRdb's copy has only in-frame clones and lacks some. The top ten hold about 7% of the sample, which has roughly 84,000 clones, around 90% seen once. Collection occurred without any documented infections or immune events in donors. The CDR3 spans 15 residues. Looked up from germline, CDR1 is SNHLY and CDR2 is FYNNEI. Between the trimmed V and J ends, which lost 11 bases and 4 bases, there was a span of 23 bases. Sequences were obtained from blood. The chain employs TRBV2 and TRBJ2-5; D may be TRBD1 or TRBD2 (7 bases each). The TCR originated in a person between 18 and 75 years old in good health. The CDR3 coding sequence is TGTGCCGGCGGTCCAGGGGGGGCCCTGGGAGAGACCCAGTACTTC. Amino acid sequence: CAGGPGGALGETQYF.